These 19 T cell receptor beta chains came from one sample sequenced in a study of tumor-infiltrating lymphocytes in oesophageal squamous cell carcinoma. MiXCR was run by TCRdb on the PCR reads, yielding one entry per CDR3 protein. The sample carries 15,000 or so distinct CDR3 sequences, approximately 52% recorded once. Material for sequencing was esophageal tumor tissue. These receptors originate from a female donor with esophageal squamous cell carcinoma.

The V gene is TRBV7-2, the J gene TRBJ2-4, with 7 bases identical to TRBD1. The J call is in doubt because the DNA end fits TRBJ2-1 better. Per germline, CDR1 SGHTA and CDR2 FQGNSA. The CDR3 spans 15 residues. CDR3 loop: CASSLPGQKVNEQFF. In DNA, the CDR3 is TGTGCCAGCAGCCTACCGGGACAGAAGGTCAATGAGCAGTTCTTC.

This clonotype was found a few times. Germline is not matched at one junction end, which may reflect a read error. The chain recombines TRBV7-3 with TRBJ2-7; 14 nucleotides line up with TRBD2. This CDR3 spans 19 amino acids. Germline V gives CDR1 SGHTA, CDR2 FQGTGA. The CDR3, as DNA: TGTGCCAGCAGCCCGGGACTAGCGGGGGCCCACCCGAACACCGGGGAGCTGTACTTC. It specifies CASSPGLAGAHPNTGELYF. Full variable domain (remainder filled in from reference TRBV7-3 and TRBJ2-7): GAGVSQTPSNKVTEKGKYVELRCDPISGHTALYWYRQSLGQGPEFLIYFQGTGAADDSGLPNDRFFAVRPEGSVSTLKIQRTERGDSAVYLCASSPGLAGAHPNTGELYFGPGTRLTVT.

This clonotype was recorded at least ten times. Just one base apart from a much larger clone, this may be a read error. This chain uses TRBV27 with TRBJ2-1; D tentatively reads TRBD1 or TRBD2 (6 bases each). The J call may be mistaken, given a closer DNA end match to TRBJ2-7. The CDR3 has 18 amino acids. Germline CDR1 and CDR2: MNHEY and SMNVEV (reference sequence). Here the CDR3 DNA reads TGTGCCAGCAGTTCCGGGACATATGCGGGAATTTCCTACAATGAGCAGTACTTC. It specifies CASSSGTYAGISYNEQYF.

The chain recombines TRBV28 with TRBJ1-1; D possibly corresponds to TRBD1 (6 bases). From germline, CDR1 is MDHEN and CDR2 SYDVKM. There are 14 residues in the CDR3. V lost 7 bases, J lost 0 bases, and 12 bases lay in between. For the CDR3, the DNA is TGTGCCAGCATCGTAGGGGGGCTGAACACTGAAGCTTTCTTT. Protein product: CASIVGGLNTEAFF.

Concerning this clonotype itself: It is likely a read error, because the conserved phenylalanine at the end of the CDR3 is missing. The DNA is left out, because the CDR3 cannot be placed on it with certainty; the CDR3 is given as TCRdb lists it. The chain has TRBV7-9 and TRBJ2-7. The CDR3 totals 15 residues, both ends included. CDR1 and CDR2 (germline): SEHNR, FQNEAQ (reference sequence). The CDR3 loop reads CASSLESNNEQFFGS.

V and J are TRBV6-5 and TRBJ2-3; 11 bases map to TRBD1. Germline values: CDR1 MNHEY, CDR2 SVGAGI. V shed 2 bases and J 4 bases; nucleotides not matched to a gene: 5. The CDR3 has 16 residues. CDR3 nucleotides: TGTGCCAGCAGTTACGGGGACAGGGGGTACGCAGATACGCAGTATTTT. As protein: CASSYGDRGYADTQYF.

The chain carries TRBV3-1 and TRBJ2-3; D may be TRBD1 (5 bases). The DNA matches TRBJ2-5 better at its end, which makes the J call doubtful. Germline loops: CDR1 LGHDT, CDR2 YNNKEL (reference sequence). CDR3 length: 16 amino acids. The CDR3 spells CASSQDLGLVQETQYF. CDR3 nucleotides: TGTGCCAGCAGCCAAGATCTGGGGCTAGTCCAAGAGACCCAGTACTTC.

The chain recombines TRBV7-2 with TRBJ2-5; D is unclear. The assigned J gene may be wrong: the sequence end matches TRBJ2-1 better. The germline gives CDR1 SGHTA, CDR2 FQGNSA. The CDR3 covers 16 residues. The chain's CDR3 is CASSLDASFTYNEQFF. The CDR3 DNA sequence: TGTGCCAGCAGCTTAGACGCATCGTTTACCTACAATGAGCAGTTCTTC.

This clonotype was recorded at least ten times. This rearrangement joins TRBV6-1 to TRBJ1-3; D gene unclear. CDR3 length: 12 amino acids. V was pared by 7 bases and J by 0 bases, with 4 bases between. CDR1 is MNHNS, CDR2 SASEGT, per germline. The CDR3 region is CASISSGNTIYF. The CDR3 DNA reads as TGTGCCAGCATCTCCTCTGGAAACACCATATATTTT.

Relative to its sample, this clonotype is medium-sized. The gene calls are TRBV6-1 and TRBJ2-1; 13 bases align to TRBD2. The germline gives CDR1 MNHNS, CDR2 SASEGT. CDR3 size: 15 residues. With 8 bases clipped from V and 8 bases from J, the junction kept 9 bases outside the gene matches. DNA of the CDR3: TGTGCCAGCGCCTCGACTAGCGGGGGGAATGATGAGCAGTTCTTC. This translates into CASASTSGGNDEQFF.

This clonotype is classed as medium-sized. The chain employs TRBV7-9 and TRBJ1-1; no clear D gene. Germline V lookup: CDR1 SEHNR, CDR2 FQNEAQ (reference sequence). This CDR3 has 13 residues. The ends were cut back, 8 bases at V and 2 bases at J, with 12 bases in the middle. Here the CDR3 reads CASQSTANTEAFF. In DNA form, the CDR3 reads TGTGCCAGCCAAAGCACAGCTAACACTGAAGCTTTCTTT.

This clonotype was seen more than once but under ten times. The chain employs TRBV30 and TRBJ2-1; 12 bases match TRBD2. In germline, CDR1 is GTSNPN, CDR2 SVGIG (reference sequence). This CDR3 has 13 residues. Unmatched junction bases numbered 1, after V lost 3 bases and J lost 7 bases. CDR3 sequence reads: CAWRTSGRNEQFF. In DNA, the CDR3 is TGTGCCTGGAGAACTAGCGGGAGGAATGAGCAGTTCTTC.

The chain combines TRBV7-6 with TRBJ2-1, with 9 bases matching TRBD2. With the DNA end fitting TRBJ2-7 better, the J assignment may be wrong. Germline assignment: CDR1 SGHVS and CDR2 FNYEAQ. The CDR3 consists of 17 residues. The chain's CDR3 is CASSLLGLAQGRGEQYF. The CDR3 DNA sequence: TGTGCCAGCAGCTTGTTGGGACTAGCACAAGGAAGGGGTGAGCAGTACTTC.

This chain connects TRBV3-1 to TRBJ2-6, with D hard to call. The J call is doubtful: the DNA matches TRBJ2-7 better. CDR3 length: 12 residues. The germline V gene encodes CDR1 LGHDT and CDR2 YNNKEL (reference sequence). The CDR3 DNA sequence: TGTGCCAGCAGCCAAGGCGGCGACGAGCAGTACTTC. It specifies CASSQGGDEQYF.

For this clonotype: No conserved phenylalanine or tryptophan ends this CDR3, so it is likely a read error. No DNA is shown, since the ends of the CDR3 on it are uncertain; the CDR3 is the one TCRdb lists. The genes are TRBV5-1 and TRBJ2-6; the D call in the table, TRBD1, was not verified against the DNA. Germline V lookup: CDR1 SGHRS, CDR2 YFSETQ. The CDR3 contains 16 residues when both ends are counted. This CDR3 is CASSLGDRTYGYTFGS.

This clonotype is a singleton in its sample. The V gene is TRBV7-6, the J gene TRBJ2-3, with D perhaps matching TRBD1 (5 bases). Trimming stripped 0 bases from V and 1 base from J, with 5 bases between. CDR1 and CDR2 from the germline V gene are SGHVS and FNYEAQ. CDR3 length: 14 residues. The CDR3 coding sequence is TGTGCCAGCAGCTTAGCACAGGGCACAGATACGCAGTATTTT. This translates into CASSLAQGTDTQYF.

This clonotype showed up just a few times. This chain connects TRBV7-6 to TRBJ2-1; 10 nucleotides agree with TRBD1. The CDR3 contains 18 residues. Germline trimming cut 4 bases from V and 1 base from J; bases unmatched to any gene: 10. CDR1 and CDR2 (germline): SGHVS, FNYEAQ. The CDR3 protein is CASSSRPDRGQSYNEQFF. CDR3 DNA sequence: TGTGCCAGCAGCTCCAGGCCCGACAGGGGGCAGTCCTACAATGAGCAGTTCTTC. Supplemented by reference TRBV7-6 and TRBJ2-1, the full variable domain reads GAGVSQSPRYKVTKRGQDVALRCDPISGHVSLYWYRQALGQGPEFLTYFNYEAQQDKSGLPNDRFSAERPEGSISTLTIQRTEQRDSAMYRCASSSRPDRGQSYNEQFFGPGTRLTVL.

This clonotype was seen many times. The DNA is omitted, as the CDR3 cannot be located on it reliably, and the CDR3 follows TCRdb's listing. The rearrangement links TRBV7-9 to TRBJ2-6; TRBD1 is taken as the D call from the table, unchecked against the DNA. The CDR3 is 17 residues long, counting both termini. The germline CDR1 and CDR2 sequences are SEHNR and FQNEAQ (reference sequence). CDR3: CASSLVRPPKLRLHLRF.

This sequence joins TRBV5-3 and TRBJ2-4, with a weak D call TRBD1 (5 bases). TRBV5-3 carries the ORF label, with uncertain function. The V gene lost 8 bases and the J gene lost 6 bases, with 18 bases spanning the gap. The CDR3 is 14 amino acids. The CDR3 nucleotides read TGTGCCAGCAGCGTCGGTTGGGGCGGAAACATTCAGTACTTC. Protein product: CASSVGWGGNIQYF.